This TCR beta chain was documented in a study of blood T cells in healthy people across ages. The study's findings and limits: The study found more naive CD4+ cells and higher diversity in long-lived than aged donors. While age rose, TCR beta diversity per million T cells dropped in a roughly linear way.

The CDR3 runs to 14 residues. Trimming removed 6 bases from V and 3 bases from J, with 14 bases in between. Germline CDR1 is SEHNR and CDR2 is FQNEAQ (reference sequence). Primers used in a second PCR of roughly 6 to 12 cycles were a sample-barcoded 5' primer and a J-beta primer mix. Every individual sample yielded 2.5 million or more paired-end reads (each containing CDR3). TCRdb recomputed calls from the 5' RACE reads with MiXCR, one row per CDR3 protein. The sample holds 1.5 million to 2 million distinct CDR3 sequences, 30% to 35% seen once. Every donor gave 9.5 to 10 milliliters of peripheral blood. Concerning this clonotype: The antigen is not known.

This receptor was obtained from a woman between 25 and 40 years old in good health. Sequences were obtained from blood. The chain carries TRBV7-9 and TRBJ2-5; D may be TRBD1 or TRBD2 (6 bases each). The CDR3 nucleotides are TGTGCCAGCAGAGGGGGGTTGGCCAAAGAGACCCAGTACTTC. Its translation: CASRGGLAKETQYF.